This T cell receptor (beta chain) was captured by sequencing in a study of OX40 agonist ivuxolimab in advanced cancers. This CDR3 spans 17 amino acids. J gave up 0 bases and V 6 bases, and 9 bases lay outside the gene matches. Germline V gene lookup returns CDR1 SGHDT and CDR2 YYEEEE. Some clones are missing from TCRdb's copy, which holds only in-frame ones; the method was immunoSEQ multiplex PCR. Of approximately 40,000 clones in the sample, around 82% were seen once. The receptor was isolated from an adult with an advanced solid tumor such as melanoma, head and neck, liver or kidney cancer. Sequencing was performed on CD4+ or CD8+ T cells sorted from blood, taken in a trial of the OX40 agonist ivuxolimab. This chain uses TRBV5-6 with TRBJ2-3; the match to TRBD2 covers 11 bases. The CDR3 loop is CASTGTSGHPSTDTQYF. The CDR3 bases are TGTGCCAGCACCGGGACTAGCGGTCATCCTAGCACAGATACGCAGTATTTT. Together with reference TRBV5-6 and TRBJ2-3, the CDR3 gives the full variable domain: DAGVTQSPTHLIKTRGQQVTLRCSPKSGHDTVSWYQQALGQGPQFIFQYYEEEERQRGNFPDRFSGHQFPNYSSELNVNALLLGDSALYLCASTGTSGHPSTDTQYFGPGTRLTVL.